These 27 T cell receptor beta chains came from one sample sequenced in a study of a mutant IDH1 vaccine in newly diagnosed glioma. Stated time point: baseline, week 1 (first vaccination visit). Documented treatment: pre-vaccination baseline after standard-of-care therapy. Here immunoSEQ multiplex PCR was the method, and the copy in TCRdb shows in-frame clones only, minus some. The sample carries tens of thousands of clones, approximately 80% recorded once. Source: PBMCs, taken from a glioma patient treated with radiotherapy, temozolomide or both. These receptors came from a young man with glioma.

The chain carries TRBV25-1 and TRBJ2-7; D is undetermined. The germline V gene encodes CDR1 MGHDK and CDR2 SYGVNS. The CDR3 sequence is 13 residues long. With 7 bases removed from V and 5 bases from J, the gap between germline ends came to 15 bases. The CDR3 DNA reads TGTGCCAGCAAACCTTGGGCGGTAAACGAGCAGTACTTC. Translating gives CASKPWAVNEQYF.

The chain employs TRBV6-5 and TRBJ2-5; D uncertain. Germline CDR1 reads MNHEY; CDR2 reads SVGAGI. V lost 5 bases, J lost 5 bases, and 15 bases lay in between. CDR3 length equals 14 residues. In nucleotides, the CDR3 is TGTGCCAGCAGTGGCCCCGGGCCGAGGGAGACCCAGTACTTC. It yields the protein CASSGPGPRETQYF.

This clone was counted once. The V gene is TRBV29-1, the J gene TRBJ2-3; 10 bases fit TRBD2. Germline loops: CDR1 SQVTM, CDR2 ANQGSEA. This CDR3 spans 13 amino acids. V lost 5 bases to trimming and J lost 4 bases; unmatched junction nucleotides: 3. CDR3 residues: CSVSGRAADTQYF. The CDR3 DNA follows: TGCAGCGTTAGCGGGAGGGCGGCAGATACGCAGTATTTT.

The J gene is TRBJ2-3, the V gene TRBV7-9, with D perhaps matching TRBD1 or TRBD2 (6 bases each). V shed 6 bases and J shed 0 bases, with 13 bases lying between them. This CDR3 is 15 amino acids long. Germline CDR1 is SEHNR and CDR2 is FQNEAQ (reference sequence). This CDR3 reads CASSFTGTSTDTQYF. CDR3 DNA: TGTGCCAGCAGTTTTACAGGGACTAGCACAGATACGCAGTATTTT.

The chain uses TRBV6-5 and TRBJ2-3, with D perhaps matching TRBD1 (5 bases). This CDR3 is built from 14 residues. Germline V gene lookup returns CDR1 MNHEY and CDR2 SVGAGI. V was cut by 6 bases and J by 6 bases, with 16 bases left in between. The CDR3 region has the DNA TGTGCCAGCAGGAGGACACGGAGAGACGATACGCAGTATTTT. Translated, it gives CASRRTRRDDTQYF.

The chain joins TRBV10-3 to TRBJ2-7; TRBD1 is a possible D gene (6 bases). V was trimmed by 4 bases and J by 6 bases, leaving 16 bases between them. Germline V lookup: CDR1 ENHRY, CDR2 SYGVKD. The CDR3 runs 14 residues. The CDR3 coding sequence is TGTGCCATCAGTGGAGCCGGGACACCTTTCGAGCAGTACTTC. It encodes CAISGAGTPFEQYF.

The V call is TRBV7-2, the J call TRBJ1-2; D gene ambiguous. The CDR3 spans 15 residues. Trimming left V 1 base short and J 0 bases short, with 9 bases between. Germline values: CDR1 SGHTA, CDR2 FQGNSA. CDR3 coding DNA: TGTGCCAGCAGCTTAGTAAACGCGCCTAACTATGGCTACACCTTC. It encodes CASSLVNAPNYGYTF.

The CDR3 sequence: CASSRTGQYYYNEQFF. DNA for the CDR3: TGTGCCAGCAGCCGCACAGGACAGTACTACTACAATGAGCAGTTCTTC. This rearrangement joins TRBV7-2 to TRBJ2-1; weak D call: TRBD1 (6 bases). V lost 5 bases to trimming and J lost 3 bases, with 17 bases between them. This CDR3 has 16 amino acids. Germline values: CDR1 SGHTA, CDR2 FQGNSA. Supplemented by reference TRBV7-2 and TRBJ2-1, the full variable domain reads GAGVSQSPSNKVTEKGKDVELRCDPISGHTALYWYRQSLGQGLEFLIYFQGNSAPDKSGLPSDRFSAERTGGSVSTLTIQRTQQEDSAVYLCASSRTGQYYYNEQFFGPGTRLTVL.

This rearrangement joins TRBV29-1 to TRBJ2-3, with D unresolved. Looked up from germline, CDR1 is SQVTM and CDR2 is ANQGSEA. The V and J ends lost 5 bases and 4 bases respectively, with 10 bases between them. This CDR3 comprises 12 residues. The CDR3 bases are TGCAGCGTTTACACAGCAGCAGATACGCAGTATTTT. Amino acid sequence: CSVYTAADTQYF.

The chain combines TRBV19 with TRBJ1-6; unclear D gene. The V and J ends lost 7 bases and 10 bases respectively, with 23 bases between them. In germline, CDR1 is LNHDA, CDR2 SQIVND (reference sequence). The CDR3 has 16 amino acids. For the CDR3, the DNA is TGTGCCAGTAACCTGGGAATAGGTCTACTGGGATCACCCCTCCACTTT. As protein: CASNLGIGLLGSPLHF.

The rearrangement joins TRBV5-6 to TRBJ1-5; D gene ambiguous. The CDR3 is 13 amino acids. Germline CDR1 is SGHDT and CDR2 is YYEEEE. The V gene lost 2 bases and the J gene lost 4 bases, with 7 bases spanning the gap. CDR3 DNA: TGTGCCAGCAGCTTTTCCAGGAATCAGCCCCAGCATTTT. Translation gives CASSFSRNQPQHF. The whole variable domain, remainder taken from reference TRBV5-6 and TRBJ1-5, is DAGVTQSPTHLIKTRGQQVTLRCSPKSGHDTVSWYQQALGQGPQFIFQYYEEEERQRGNFPDRFSGHQFPNYSSELNVNALLLGDSALYLCASSFSRNQPQHFGDGTRLSIL.

The chain employs TRBV6-5 and TRBJ2-7; 10 bases line up with TRBD2. The CDR3 contains 14 residues. V gave up 6 bases and J gave up 4 bases; unmatched junction bases: 6. CDR1 MNHEY and CDR2 SVGAGI come from the germline V gene. Here the CDR3 reads CASRGGAGGYEQYF. In DNA form, the CDR3 reads TGTGCCAGCAGGGGAGGAGCGGGAGGGTACGAGCAGTACTTC.

The chain uses TRBV5-1 and TRBJ2-3, with TRBD1 identical over 11 bases. From germline, CDR1 is SGHRS and CDR2 YFSETQ. This CDR3 spans 16 amino acids. Trimming at V came to 3 bases and at J to 0 bases, leaving 3 bases not matched to a gene. CDR3 loop: CASSSRDRGSTDTQYF. CDR3 DNA: TGCGCCAGCAGCTCGAGGGACAGGGGGAGCACAGATACGCAGTATTTT.

The chain couples TRBV5-6 to TRBJ1-5, with unresolved D. The CDR3 has 17 residues. V was shortened by 1 base and J by 4 bases, with 18 bases between the two germline ends. Germline CDR1 is SGHDT and CDR2 is YYEEEE. CDR3 DNA: TGTGCCAGCAGCTTGTTTGGTTGGGCAGGTGGGAATCAGCCCCAGCATTTT. This codes for CASSLFGWAGGNQPQHF.

The rearrangement links TRBV6-1 to TRBJ1-6, with 7 bases aligning to TRBD1. The J segment lost 5 bases and the V segment lost 6 bases, leaving 7 bases of the junction unmatched. Germline values: CDR1 MNHNS, CDR2 SASEGT. The CDR3 loop spans 15 amino acids. CDR3 sequence: CASSSSGGHNSPLHF. The CDR3 DNA reads as TGTGCCAGCAGCTCCTCAGGGGGGCATAATTCACCCCTCCACTTT.

The CDR3 DNA reads as TGTGCCTGGAGTGGGGGACACCACCGCATCCAGCCCCAGCATTTT. Protein sequence: CAWSGGHHRIQPQHF. This chain connects TRBV30 to TRBJ1-5; the D gene is possibly TRBD1 (6 bases). The CDR3 runs 15 residues. Trimming took off 1 base at V and 7 bases at J, with 17 bases between the two ends. Germline assignment: CDR1 GTSNPN and CDR2 SVGIG (reference sequence).

The V call is TRBV6-5, the J call TRBJ2-1; D perhaps matches TRBD2 (5 bases). The CDR3 is 12 residues long. Germline V gives CDR1 MNHEY, CDR2 SVGAGI. Trimming cost V 5 bases and J 7 bases, with 9 bases left between them. The CDR3 reads CASSGEWNEQFF. CDR3 nucleotide sequence: TGTGCCAGCAGTGGGGAGTGGAATGAGCAGTTCTTC.

V gene TRBV5-5 combines with J gene TRBJ2-7; no reliable D call. Trimming left V 4 bases short and J 5 bases short, with 10 bases between. The CDR3 extends over 12 amino acids. Looked up from germline, CDR1 is SGHKS and CDR2 is YYEKEE (reference sequence). The CDR3 DNA sequence: TGTGCCAGCAGCCCGTATTTGGACGAGCAGTACTTC. As protein: CASSPYLDEQYF.

This chain connects TRBV30 to TRBJ2-1; 7 bases are shared with TRBD1. The CDR3 contains 17 residues. J gave up 1 base and V 4 bases, and 13 bases lay outside the gene matches. CDR1 GTSNPN and CDR2 SVGIG come from the germline V gene (reference sequence). In nucleotides, the CDR3 is TGTGCCTGGAACGGGAAATCAGACAGGGCTTCCTACAATGAGCAGTTCTTC. Translated: CAWNGKSDRASYNEQFF.

This clone has just one count. The chain joins TRBV2 to TRBJ1-5; the D gene is possibly TRBD1 (5 bases). The CDR3 has 15 amino acids. The V gene lost 4 bases and the J gene lost 1 base, with 11 bases spanning the gap. The germline V gene encodes CDR1 SNHLY and CDR2 FYNNEI. The CDR3 DNA reads as TGTGCCAGCAGTGGCGGGAGACAGAGCAATCAGCCCCAGCATTTT. This translates into CASSGGRQSNQPQHF.

The J gene is TRBJ1-1, the V gene TRBV30, with a possible D match to TRBD1 (5 bases). Germline CDR1 GTSNPN, CDR2 SVGIG (reference sequence). CDR3 size: 16 residues. Trimming took off 2 bases at V and 2 bases at J, with 18 bases between the two ends. CDR3 amino acids: CAWSRDPLGGNTEAFF. DNA of the CDR3: TGTGCCTGGAGTAGGGACCCCCTGGGAGGAAACACTGAAGCTTTCTTT. The full variable domain, completed using reference TRBV30 and TRBJ1-1, is SQTIHQWPATLVQPVGSPLSLECTVEGTSNPNLYWYRQAAGRGLQLLFYSVGIGQISSEVPQNLSASRPQDRQFILSSKKLLLSDSGFYLCAWSRDPLGGNTEAFFGQGTRLTVV.

The chain recombines TRBV7-9 with TRBJ1-2; TRBD1 matches 7 bases. Per the germline V gene, CDR1 is SEHNR and CDR2 is FQNEAQ (reference sequence). CDR3 length: 15 amino acids. V lost 2 bases, J lost 0 bases, and 3 bases stayed unmatched. The CDR3 DNA follows: TGTGCCAGCAGCTTACGCCAGGGGGCTAACTATGGCTACACCTTC. Its translation: CASSLRQGANYGYTF. Full variable domain (remainder filled in from reference TRBV7-9 and TRBJ1-2): DTGVSQNPRHKITKRGQNVTFRCDPISEHNRLYWYRQTLGQGPEFLTYFQNEAQLEKSRLLSDRFSAERPKGSFSTLEIQRTEQGDSAMYLCASSLRQGANYGYTFGSGTRLTVV.

The rearrangement uses TRBV27 and TRBJ2-2; D perhaps matches TRBD1 (6 bases). Germline V gene data show CDR1 as MNHEY and CDR2 as SMNVEV (reference sequence). Trimming pared 6 bases from V and 4 bases from J, leaving 15 bases between. This CDR3 spans 15 amino acids. In DNA, the CDR3 is TGTGCCAGCAGCGCGGCTCTCAGGGGCACCGGGGAGCTGTTTTTT. This codes for CASSAALRGTGELFF.

The chain has TRBV7-8 and TRBJ1-5; TRBD1 is a possible D gene (5 bases). The CDR3 runs to 17 residues. Germline V lookup: CDR1 SGHVS, CDR2 FQNEAQ. The germline V and J ends were trimmed by 8 bases and 0 bases, with 20 bases remaining between them. CDR3 region: CASVARGGGGSNQPQHF. CDR3 nucleotides: TGTGCCAGCGTAGCTCGAGGCGGGGGAGGTAGCAATCAGCCCCAGCATTTT.

The V and J genes are TRBV6-1 and TRBJ2-7; 8 bases fit TRBD1. Germline V gene lookup returns CDR1 MNHNS and CDR2 SASEGT. The CDR3 sequence is 15 residues long. The trim removed 5 bases at V and 0 bases at J, leaving 6 bases unmatched. CDR3: CASSRQGSDSYEQYF. The CDR3 coding sequence is TGTGCCAGCAGTCGACAGGGGTCTGACTCCTACGAGCAGTACTTC.

The V call is TRBV18, the J call TRBJ2-6, with a possible D match to TRBD1 (6 bases). The CDR3 spans 15 residues. Trimming took 2 bases from V and 2 from J, leaving 7 bases between them. Germline V CDR1 and CDR2: KGHSH, LQKENI. As DNA, the CDR3 is TGTGCCAGCTCACCAAACAGGGCTGGGGCCAACGTCCTGACTTTC. Encoded protein: CASSPNRAGANVLTF.

This chain joins TRBV28 and TRBJ1-2; possibly TRBD1 for D (5 bases). Germline values: CDR1 MDHEN, CDR2 SYDVKM. The V gene lost 5 bases and the J gene lost 4 bases, with 26 bases spanning the gap. This CDR3 has 18 residues. The CDR3 DNA sequence: TGTGCCAGCAGTCTCTCCCGGGGGGTGGAGGGTAGGGGCTATGGCTACACCTTC. Translated, it gives CASSLSRGVEGRGYGYTF.